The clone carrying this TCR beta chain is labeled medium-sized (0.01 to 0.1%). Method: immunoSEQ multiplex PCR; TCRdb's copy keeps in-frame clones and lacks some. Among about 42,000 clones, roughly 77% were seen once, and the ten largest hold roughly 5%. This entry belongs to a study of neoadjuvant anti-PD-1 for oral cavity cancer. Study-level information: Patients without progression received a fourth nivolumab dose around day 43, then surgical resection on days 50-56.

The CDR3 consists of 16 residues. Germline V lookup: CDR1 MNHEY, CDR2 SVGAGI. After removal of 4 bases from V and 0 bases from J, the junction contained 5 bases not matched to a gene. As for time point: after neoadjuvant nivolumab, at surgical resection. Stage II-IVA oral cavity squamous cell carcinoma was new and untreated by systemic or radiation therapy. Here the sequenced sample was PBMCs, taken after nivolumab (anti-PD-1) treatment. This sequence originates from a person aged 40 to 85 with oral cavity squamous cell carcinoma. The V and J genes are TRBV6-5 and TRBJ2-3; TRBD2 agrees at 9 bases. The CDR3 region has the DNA TGTGCCAGCAGTTTCTTGACTAGCGGTAGCACAGATACGCAGTATTTT. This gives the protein CASSFLTSGSTDTQYF.